The 29 T cell receptor beta chains below were found in one sample sequenced in a study of identical twins. From the 5' RACE reads, TCRdb called clonotypes with MiXCR, one entry per CDR3 protein. Of approximately 600,000 distinct CDR3 sequences detected, around 9.6% appear once; the ten largest clones hold 2.5% to 3.5%. The same sample was also studied in work on yellow fever vaccine responses in identical twins.

Material for sequencing was PBMCs. These receptors all stem from a woman aged 18-35 years in good health.

The chain carries TRBV29-1 and TRBJ2-7; 8 bases fit TRBD1. With 0 bases clipped from V and 3 bases from J, the junction kept 4 bases outside the gene matches. Looked up from germline, CDR1 is SQVTM and CDR2 is ANQGSEA. The CDR3 contains 14 residues. CDR3 nucleotide sequence: TGCAGCGTTGAAGATCGGACAGGGCGCTACGAGCAGTACTTC. It codes for CSVEDRTGRYEQYF.

This clonotype was seen at least ten times. The genes are TRBV27 and TRBJ2-3; D remains ambiguous. There are 16 residues in the CDR3. Trimming cost V 6 bases and J 2 bases, with 18 bases left between them. CDR1 MNHEY and CDR2 SMNVEV come from the germline V gene (reference sequence). The CDR3 loop is CASREREIRTTDTQYF. CDR3 bases: TGTGCCAGCAGAGAGAGAGAGATCCGGACCACAGATACGCAGTATTTT.

The sample holds many counts of this clonotype. The chain employs TRBV12-3 or TRBV12-4 and TRBJ2-1, with 16 bases lining up with TRBD2. Trimming cost V 6 bases and J 9 bases; bases outside gene matches: 11. This CDR3 region has 17 residues. CDR3 residues: CASSPGTSGRAGGEQFF. CDR3 DNA: TGTGCCAGCAGCCCCGGGACTAGCGGGAGGGCCGGGGGTGAGCAGTTCTTC.

This sequence joins TRBV7-9 and TRBJ2-7; D uncertain. Trimming took off 2 bases at V and 6 bases at J, with 8 bases between the two ends. Germline V lookup: CDR1 SEHNR, CDR2 FQNEAQ (reference sequence). The CDR3 spans 12 residues. CDR3 loop: CASSLSGPEQYF. In DNA, the CDR3 is TGTGCCAGCAGCTTATCGGGTCCCGAGCAGTACTTC. Variable domain in full (rest from reference TRBV7-9 and TRBJ2-7): DTGVSQNPRHKITKRGQNVTFRCDPISEHNRLYWYRQTLGQGPEFLTYFQNEAQLEKSRLLSDRFSAERPKGSFSTLEIQRTEQGDSAMYLCASSLSGPEQYFGPGTRLTVT.

This clonotype has at least ten counts. CDR3 protein: CSVEDGGFVGEKLFF. CDR3 nucleotides: TGCAGCGTTGAAGATGGGGGGTTTGTTGGTGAAAAACTGTTTTTT. This rearrangement joins TRBV29-1 to TRBJ1-4; the D gene is possibly TRBD1 (5 bases). CDR1 is SQVTM, CDR2 ANQGSEA, per germline. The V and J ends lost 0 bases and 7 bases respectively, with 15 bases between them. The CDR3 is 15 residues long.

The chain is built from TRBV6-5 and TRBJ2-7, with D unresolved. CDR3 length: 12 residues. V was pared by 6 bases and J by 8 bases, with 14 bases between. Looked up from germline, CDR1 is MNHEY and CDR2 is SVGAGI. The CDR3: CASRDGVLKQYF. The CDR3 coding sequence is TGTGCCAGCAGGGACGGAGTTCTCAAGCAGTACTTC.

The chain employs TRBV11-2 and TRBJ2-2, with 8 bases lining up with TRBD2. The CDR3 length is 17 residues. V shed 3 bases and J 3 bases; nucleotides not matched to a gene: 9. The V gene's germline CDR1 is SGHAT and CDR2 FQNNGV. Here the CDR3 reads CASSFNPGLADTGELFF. The CDR3 DNA is TGTGCCAGCAGCTTCAATCCAGGACTAGCAGACACCGGGGAGCTGTTTTTT.

The gene calls are TRBV7-3 and TRBJ2-2; TRBD2 is a possible D gene (6 bases). With 2 bases removed from V and 4 bases from J, the gap between germline ends came to 11 bases. Germline CDR1 reads SGHTA; CDR2 reads FQGTGA. The CDR3 is 15 amino acids. This CDR3 reads CASSLYAGITGELFF. In nucleotides, the CDR3 is TGTGCCAGCAGCTTATATGCGGGGATCACCGGGGAGCTGTTTTTT.

This clonotype was detected only a few times. This rearrangement joins TRBV20-1 to TRBJ2-5; D uncertain. CDR1 and CDR2 from the germline V gene are DFQATT and SNEGSKA (reference sequence). The CDR3 contains 17 residues. V lost 3 bases and J 1 base, leaving 21 bases between the germline ends. This chain's CDR3 is CSASLLSPQFLQETQYF. CDR3 coding DNA: TGCAGTGCTAGCTTGTTGAGCCCCCAATTTCTCCAAGAGACCCAGTACTTC.

This clonotype was observed a few times. The V gene is TRBV20-1, the J gene TRBJ2-7; 7 bases match TRBD1. V was pared by 0 bases and J by 2 bases, with 7 bases of the junction left unmatched. This CDR3 is built from 15 residues. CDR1 and CDR2 from the germline V gene are DFQATT and SNEGSKA (reference sequence). The CDR3, as DNA: TGCAGTGCTAGAGACCGAACCACAGGGGCCTACGAGCAGTACTTC. Protein sequence: CSARDRTTGAYEQYF.

There are a few counts of this clonotype. The chain has TRBV12-3 or TRBV12-4 and TRBJ2-7; TRBD2 aligns across 10 bases. V shed 6 bases, J shed 1 base, and the junction held 12 bases outside the gene matches. This CDR3 has 17 residues. The DNA of the CDR3 is TGTGCCAGCAGAAGGGGGTCAGCGGGAGGGCCGTCCTACGAGCAGTACTTC. Translated: CASRRGSAGGPSYEQYF.

This clonotype has more than one count but fewer than ten. The chain combines TRBV21-1 with TRBJ2-1; the table's D call, TRBD2, was not checked against the DNA. TRBV21-1 is reported as a pseudogene. The CDR3 is 15 residues long. The CDR3 DNA follows: TGTGCCAGCAGCCGGGGAGTTAGCGGGGACAATGAGCAGTTCTTC. Its translation is CASSRGVSGDNEQFF.

CDR3 amino acids: CSARLGGTDTQYF. CDR3 bases: TGCAGTGCTAGATTGGGGGGCACAGATACGCAGTATTTT. The V and J genes are TRBV20-1 and TRBJ2-3; possibly TRBD1 or TRBD2 for D (5 bases each). The CDR3 has 13 residues. V lost 2 bases, J lost 1 base, and 7 bases lay in between. Per the germline V gene, CDR1 is DFQATT and CDR2 is SNEGSKA (reference sequence).

This clonotype was counted only a few times. The rearrangement joins TRBV9 to TRBJ2-1; 9 bases agree with TRBD1. The V gene end was trimmed by 2 bases and the J gene end by 8 bases; junction bases not matched to a gene: 11. The CDR3 runs 16 residues. Per germline, CDR1 SGDLS and CDR2 YYNGEE. The CDR3 bases are TGTGCCAGCAGCGTCCCGGGACAGGGAATCGGAGATGAGCAGTTCTTC. Translation gives CASSVPGQGIGDEQFF.

The rearrangement links TRBV4-3 to TRBJ2-7; D is unresolved. CDR1 is LGHNA and CDR2 is YSLEER in the germline V gene. V was pared by 1 base and J by 2 bases, with 9 bases between. The CDR3 is made up of 14 amino acids. The CDR3 sequence is CASSQGRPAYEQYF. CDR3 in DNA: TGCGCCAGCAGCCAAGGGCGCCCAGCCTACGAGCAGTACTTC.

The rearrangement joins TRBV7-2 to TRBJ2-1, with D perhaps assigned TRBD1 or TRBD2 (5 bases each). The CDR3 spans 16 residues. V lost 2 bases to trimming and J lost 2 bases, with 13 bases between them. Germline CDR1 SGHTA, CDR2 FQGNSA. CDR3 nucleotide sequence: TGTGCCAGCAGCTTATACACGGGACCACCCTACAATGAGCAGTTCTTC. This sequence encodes CASSLYTGPPYNEQFF.

In its sample, this clonotype was seen many times. V is TRBV15 and J is TRBJ2-1; 10 bases are shared with TRBD2. V gave up 0 bases and J gave up 8 bases; unmatched junction bases: 13. CDR1 and CDR2 from the germline V gene are LNHNV and YYDKDF (reference sequence). The CDR3 contains 18 residues. Written as DNA, the CDR3 is TGTGCCACCAGCAGAGATGAAAGCGGGAGGGTTTCTGGGGATGAGCAGTTCTTC. Translating gives CATSRDESGRVSGDEQFF.

This rearrangement joins TRBV7-9 to TRBJ1-1; no clear D. In germline, CDR1 is SEHNR, CDR2 FQNEAQ (reference sequence). Trimming removed 1 base at V and 2 bases at J, with 11 bases between. The CDR3 extends over 15 amino acids. The CDR3 sequence is CASSLVGRINTEAFF. The CDR3 DNA reads as TGTGCCAGCAGCTTAGTTGGCAGGATAAACACTGAAGCTTTCTTT.

This clonotype was seen many times. V gene TRBV5-6 combines with J gene TRBJ2-7, with 7 bases matching TRBD1. V was clipped by 4 bases and J by 2 bases; unmatched bases: 9. This CDR3 is built from 15 residues. In germline, CDR1 is SGHDT, CDR2 YYEEEE. The CDR3, as DNA: TGTGCCAGCAGCGATAATCAGGGGGTTGCCTACGAGCAGTACTTC. Translating it yields CASSDNQGVAYEQYF.

This clonotype was picked up a small number of times. This chain uses TRBV7-9 with TRBJ2-1, with a weak D call TRBD2 (5 bases). V was shortened by 7 bases and J by 15 bases, with 13 bases between the two germline ends. The CDR3 totals 10 residues. Germline loops: CDR1 SEHNR, CDR2 FQNEAQ (reference sequence). CDR3 nucleotides: TGTGCCAGCACCTCTAGCTTAGTGTTCTTC. Its protein is CASTSSLVFF.

V usage is TRBV13 and J usage is TRBJ2-1; tentatively, D is TRBD2 (6 bases). CDR3 length: 16 amino acids. Germline CDR1 reads PRHDT; CDR2 reads FYEKMQ (reference sequence). V lost 7 bases, J lost 6 bases, and 22 bases lay in between. DNA for the CDR3: TGTGCCAGCACCTCCCTTTGGAGGGGTCCGGGCAATGAGCAGTTCTTC. This codes for CASTSLWRGPGNEQFF.

CDR3: CASSLVFGGRNSISSYEQYF. The CDR3 DNA is TGTGCCAGCAGCTTAGTCTTTGGGGGGCGTAACTCCATTTCGTCCTACGAGCAGTACTTC. The chain joins TRBV11-1 to TRBJ2-7; D possibly uses TRBD1 or TRBD2 (6 bases each). The CDR3 has 20 residues. V lost 1 base, J lost 1 base, and 26 bases lay in between. CDR1 is SGHAT and CDR2 is FQDESV in the germline V gene (reference sequence). The entire variable domain, with the rest obtained from reference TRBV11-1 and TRBJ2-7, is as follows: EAEVAQSPRYKITEKSQAVAFWCDPISGHATLYWYRQILGQGPELLVQFQDESVVDDSQLPKDRFSAERLKGVDSTLKIQPAELGDSAMYLCASSLVFGGRNSISSYEQYFGPGTRLTVT.

This chain joins TRBV20-1 and TRBJ2-7; a possible D gene is TRBD1 (6 bases). This CDR3 comprises 13 residues. Germline assignment: CDR1 DFQATT and CDR2 SNEGSKA (reference sequence). The germline V and J ends were trimmed by 3 bases and 0 bases, with 9 bases remaining between them. The CDR3 region is CSARVRGSYEQYF. CDR3 nucleotides: TGCAGTGCTAGGGTCAGGGGCTCCTACGAGCAGTACTTC.

V is TRBV4-1 and J is TRBJ1-4; no firm D call. The CDR3 is 16 residues long. With 1 base removed from V and 1 base from J, the gap between germline ends came to 10 bases. Germline CDR1 reads MGHRA; CDR2 reads YSYEKL. The CDR3 DNA sequence: TGCGCCAGCAGCCAAGTTAGAGGGTTAACTAATGAAAAACTGTTTTTT. This translates into CASSQVRGLTNEKLFF.

This clonotype showed up just a few times. This sequence joins TRBV4-3 and TRBJ2-3; D is undetermined. V lost 1 base and J lost 3, with 11 bases in between. Germline CDR1 LGHNA, CDR2 YSLEER. The CDR3 extends over 15 amino acids. The CDR3 DNA follows: TGCGCCAGCAGCCAAGCGTCTGGGAATACAGATACGCAGTATTTT. Translated, it gives CASSQASGNTDTQYF.

The chain employs TRBV7-9 and TRBJ2-5; TRBD2 is a possible D gene (6 bases). Per germline, CDR1 SEHNR and CDR2 FQNEAQ (reference sequence). CDR3 size: 15 residues. The germline V and J ends were trimmed by 5 bases and 3 bases, with 16 bases remaining between them. CDR3 sequence: CASSPDESGEETQYF. The CDR3 DNA reads TGTGCCAGCAGCCCGGATGAGTCGGGGGAAGAGACCCAGTACTTC.

V and J are TRBV5-6 and TRBJ1-1; D unresolved. Per germline, CDR1 SGHDT and CDR2 YYEEEE. The CDR3 has 13 amino acids. Trimming removed 4 bases at V and 5 bases at J, with 12 bases between. In nucleotides, the CDR3 is TGTGCCAGCAGCCCTCGGAGTAGGACTGAAGCTTTCTTT. It translates to CASSPRSRTEAFF. Combining the CDR3 with reference TRBV5-6 and TRBJ1-1 gives the whole variable domain DAGVTQSPTHLIKTRGQQVTLRCSPKSGHDTVSWYQQALGQGPQFIFQYYEEEERQRGNFPDRFSGHQFPNYSSELNVNALLLGDSALYLCASSPRSRTEAFFGQGTRLTVV.

The chain is built from TRBV20-1 and TRBJ2-3; D possibly corresponds to TRBD1 (6 bases). The CDR3 extends over 14 amino acids. CDR1 is DFQATT and CDR2 is SNEGSKA in the germline V gene (reference sequence). V was shortened by 2 bases and J by 2 bases, with 11 bases between the two germline ends. The CDR3 bases are TGCAGTGCTAGAAAGACAGGACTCACAGATACGCAGTATTTT. It is translated as CSARKTGLTDTQYF.

This clonotype was seen at least ten times. The chain joins TRBV3-1 to TRBJ2-3; TRBD2 agrees at 10 bases. Germline V gene sequence: CDR1 LGHDT, CDR2 YNNKEL (reference sequence). J lost 5 bases, V lost 4 bases, and 9 bases had no gene match. The CDR3 is 16 amino acids. CDR3 nucleotides: TGTGCCAGCAGCCCACGAGGGAGCGGGGGGGGAGATACGCAGTATTTT. Its translation is CASSPRGSGGGDTQYF.